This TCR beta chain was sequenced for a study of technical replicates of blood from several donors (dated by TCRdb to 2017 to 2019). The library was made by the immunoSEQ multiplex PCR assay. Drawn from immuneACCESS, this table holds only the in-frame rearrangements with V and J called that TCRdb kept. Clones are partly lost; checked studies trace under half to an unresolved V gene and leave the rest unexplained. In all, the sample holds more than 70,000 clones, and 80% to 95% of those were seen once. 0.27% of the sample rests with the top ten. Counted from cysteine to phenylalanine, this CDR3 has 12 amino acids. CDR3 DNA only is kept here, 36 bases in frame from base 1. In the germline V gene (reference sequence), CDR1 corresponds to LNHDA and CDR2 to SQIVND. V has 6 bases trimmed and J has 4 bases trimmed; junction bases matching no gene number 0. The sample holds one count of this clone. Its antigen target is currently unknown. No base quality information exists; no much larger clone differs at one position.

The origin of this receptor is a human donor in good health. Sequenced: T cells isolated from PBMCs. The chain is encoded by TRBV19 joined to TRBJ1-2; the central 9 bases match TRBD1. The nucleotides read TGTGCCAGTAGGGACAGGGGCTATGGCTACACCTTC. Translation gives CASRDRGYGYTF.